This T cell receptor beta chain was sequenced in a study of blood T cell repertoires in COVID-19. Study in general: Acute and convalescent COVID-19 samples came from the United States, Italy and Spain. PBMCs, B-cell-depleted T cells, or T cells were the source of the cDNA or gDNA that made up the material.

V was cut by 6 bases and J by 4 bases, with 6 bases left in between. The CDR3 totals 11 residues. Authors' processing steps: Reference gene primer amplification gave nucleated cell count estimates. The method was immunoSEQ multiplex PCR; TCRdb's version includes in-frame clones alone and lacks a portion of them. The V and J calls and clone size are taken from that table; D and trimming were inferred from the DNA. The table lists some 80,000 clones, under 80% of them singletons. Points on this clone: The identical CDR3 is also encoded by other nucleotide sequences in the sample.

The clonotype was recovered from a woman older than 75 with active or convalescent COVID-19. The chain uses TRBV12-3 or TRBV12-4 and TRBJ2-5; D is undetermined. Sequencing was done on a sample of peripheral blood. The CDR3 region has the DNA TGTGCCAGCAGCTTTGTAGAGACCCAGTACTTC. Translation: CASSFVETQYF.